This TCR beta chain was profiled in a study of shared clonotypes between healthy human individuals. As handled by the study authors: Owing to the provision of junction-only sequences devoid of quality scores by immunoSEQ, filtering differed. Assay used: immunoSEQ multiplex PCR; TCRdb lists only in-frame clones, some missing. V and J calls and clone size are given by that table; D and trimming were obtained from the DNA. The table shows around 530,000 clones, with roughly 79% occurring only once. The length of the CDR3 is 15 residues. Trimming shortened V by 4 bases and J by 7 bases, and 15 bases separated the two germline ends. The germline gives CDR1 SGHNT, CDR2 YYREEE (reference sequence).

The chain joins TRBV5-4 to TRBJ2-6; possible D gene TRBD1, 6 bases. Sequenced material: PBMCs. The TCR sequence derives from a woman aged 40 to 50 in good health. Some clones in this sample may be carry-over from other donors' samples. The chain's CDR3 is CASSPQGLLANVLTF. The CDR3 DNA sequence: TGTGCCAGCAGCCCACAGGGTTTGTTAGCCAACGTCCTGACTTTC. Complete variable domain (other parts from reference TRBV5-4 and TRBJ2-6): ETGVTQSPTHLIKTRGQQVTLRCSSQSGHNTVSWYQQALGQGPQFIFQYYREEENGRGNFPPRFSGLQFPNYSSELNVNALELDDSALYLCASSPQGLLANVLTFGAGSRLTVL.